One and the same sample provided the 22 T cell receptor beta chains below, sequenced in a study of human thymus T cells. The table came from immunoSEQ multiplex PCR; TCRdb's copy has only in-frame clones and leaves some out. Here the sample spans around 45,000 clones, approximately 95% being singletons. Sequencing was performed on blood. These receptors came from a girl in the first two years of life with a congenital heart defect but otherwise immunologically healthy.

Of note for this clone: In the same sample, other DNA sequences code for this CDR3. V and J are TRBV5-1 and TRBJ2-2, with TRBD1 identical over 8 bases. This CDR3 has 17 amino acids. The V segment lost 3 bases and the J segment 3 bases; nucleotides outside the gene matches: 10. In germline, CDR1 is SGHRS, CDR2 YFSETQ. The CDR3: CASSYGTGGKYTGELFF. The CDR3 DNA follows: TGCGCCAGCAGCTACGGAACAGGGGGGAAATACACCGGGGAGCTGTTTTTT.

V gene TRBV30 combines with J gene TRBJ1-1, with 9 bases aligning to TRBD1. J was trimmed by 6 bases and V by 0 bases; bases with no gene match: 5. The CDR3 has 14 residues. Germline loops: CDR1 GTSNPN, CDR2 SVGIG (reference sequence). CDR3 sequence: CAWSVGQGMAEAFF. Here the CDR3 DNA reads TGTGCCTGGAGTGTAGGACAGGGGATGGCTGAAGCTTTCTTT.

The table lists this clone with a few counts. V usage is TRBV29-1 and J usage is TRBJ1-1; D gene ambiguous. The germline CDR1 and CDR2 sequences are SQVTM and ANQGSEA. CDR3 length: 12 amino acids. With 3 bases removed from V and 4 bases from J, the gap between germline ends came to 9 bases. CDR3 DNA sequence: TGCAGCGTTGAGGGGTCTGGCACTGAAGCTTTCTTT. It yields the protein CSVEGSGTEAFF.

The chain uses TRBV6-1 and TRBJ2-5, with 7 bases fitting TRBD2. This CDR3 comprises 13 residues. J gave up 6 bases and V 9 bases, and 10 bases lay outside the gene matches. Germline V gives CDR1 MNHNS, CDR2 SASEGT. The CDR3 region has the DNA TGTGCCAGTAAAGTGGGGGGGTTACAGACCCAGTACTTC. As protein: CASKVGGLQTQYF.

The chain is built from TRBV28 and TRBJ1-1; 7 bases are shared with TRBD1. J was trimmed by 10 bases and V by 6 bases; bases with no gene match: 11. This CDR3 region has 13 residues. CDR1 and CDR2 (germline): MDHEN, SYDVKM. The CDR3 spells CASSLLADRAAFF. CDR3 sequence (DNA): TGTGCCAGCAGCTTGCTTGCCGACAGGGCAGCTTTCTTT. Looking up the rest from reference TRBV28 and TRBJ1-1 gives the full variable domain: DVKVTQSSRYLVKRTGEKVFLECVQDMDHENMFWYRQDPGLGLRLIYFSYDVKMKEKGDIPEGYSVSREKKERFSLILESASTNQTSMYLCASSLLADRAAFFGQGTRLTVV.

The chain links TRBV5-1 to TRBJ2-5; possibly TRBD2 for D (6 bases). CDR3 size: 15 residues. Per the germline V gene, CDR1 is SGHRS and CDR2 is YFSETQ. V was trimmed by 5 bases and J by 5 bases, leaving 19 bases between them. The CDR3 coding sequence is TGCGCCAGCAGTCCTCGAAGGAGGGGACCGGAGACCCAGTACTTC. Its protein is CASSPRRRGPETQYF.

The V and J genes are TRBV2 and TRBJ2-5; the D is unclear. The CDR3 is made up of 14 amino acids. V was clipped by 2 bases and J by 5 bases, with 12 bases between them. CDR1 and CDR2 from the germline V gene are SNHLY and FYNNEI. CDR3 loop: CASSEPWRWETQYF. The CDR3, as DNA: TGTGCCAGCAGTGAACCCTGGAGATGGGAGACCCAGTACTTC.

The sample holds one count of this clone. The CDR3 protein is CASSVGDRGFISKYGYTF. DNA of the CDR3: TGTGCCAGCAGCGTAGGGGACAGGGGTTTCATCTCGAAATATGGCTACACCTTC. The gene calls are TRBV9 and TRBJ1-2; 10 positions agree with TRBD1. Unmatched junction bases numbered 13, after V lost 0 bases and J lost 5 bases. The CDR3 length is 18 residues. Germline CDR1 SGDLS, CDR2 YYNGEE.

V is TRBV18 and J is TRBJ1-2; TRBD1 might be the D (6 bases). Germline V gene lookup returns CDR1 KGHSH and CDR2 LQKENI. V was shortened by 2 bases and J by 2 bases, with 12 bases between the two germline ends. This CDR3 has 15 residues. CDR3 coding DNA: TGTGCCAGCTCACCAGCGGGGGGCGTAAACTATGGCTACACCTTC. Translating gives CASSPAGGVNYGYTF.

This clone was observed a single time. The J gene is TRBJ2-5, the V gene TRBV6-1; maybe TRBD1 (6 bases). The length of the CDR3 is 14 residues. Per germline, CDR1 MNHNS and CDR2 SASEGT. V was cut by 6 bases and J by 0 bases, with 11 bases left in between. The CDR3 bases are TGTGCCAGCAGCTACAACAGGGACCAAGAGACCCAGTACTTC. This translates into CASSYNRDQETQYF.

The chain employs TRBV5-3 and TRBJ1-2, with D unclear. TRBV5-3 carries the ORF label, with uncertain function. This CDR3 comprises 14 residues. V gave up 4 bases and J gave up 8 bases, with 18 bases separating them. CDR3 coding DNA: TGTGCCAGAAGCGGCAGGACCTATCTCTCCGGCTACACCTTC. Amino acids: CARSGRTYLSGYTF.

J is TRBJ2-2 and V is TRBV6-1, with D unresolved. V lost 7 bases and J lost 5, with 11 bases in between. Germline V gene data show CDR1 as MNHNS and CDR2 as SASEGT. This CDR3 comprises 13 residues. As DNA, the CDR3 is TGTGCCAGCACTCCCCGACGGACCGGGGAGCTGTTTTTT. It yields the protein CASTPRRTGELFF.

The gene calls are TRBV4-3 and TRBJ2-7; 7 bases fit TRBD1. The CDR3 sequence is 16 residues long. CDR1 is LGHNA, CDR2 YSLEER, per germline. V trimming: 3 bases; J trimming: 3 bases; junction bases outside the gene matches: 11. CDR3 sequence reads: CASSQAPRDRDYEQYF. For the CDR3, the DNA is TGCGCCAGCAGCCAGGCCCCCCGGGACAGAGACTACGAGCAGTACTTC.

The CDR3 sequence is CASSPLLGGANTGELFF. The CDR3 bases are TGTGCCAGCTCACCCCTGCTTGGGGGAGCAAACACCGGGGAGCTGTTTTTT. The V and J genes are TRBV18 and TRBJ2-2; D tentatively fits TRBD1 or TRBD2 (5 bases each). The germline V and J ends were trimmed by 3 bases and 2 bases, with 16 bases remaining between them. The CDR3 sequence is 17 residues long. CDR1 is KGHSH, CDR2 LQKENI, per germline.

The chain uses TRBV27 and TRBJ1-2; 10 nucleotides line up with TRBD1. CDR1 and CDR2 (germline): MNHEY, SMNVEV (reference sequence). This CDR3 contains 17 residues. Unmatched junction bases numbered 15, after V lost 4 bases and J lost 7 bases. The CDR3 sequence is CASSSVPGQGMVAGYTF. CDR3 coding DNA: TGTGCCAGCAGTTCCGTGCCGGGACAGGGGATGGTAGCTGGCTACACCTTC.

There are a few counts of this clone. The CDR3 nucleotides read TGCGCCAGCAGCCAAGATAGGGGACACCGTGAAGCTTTCTTT. This translates into CASSQDRGHREAFF. The chain uses TRBV4-1 and TRBJ1-1; a possible D gene is TRBD1 (6 bases). V lost 0 bases and J 7 bases, leaving 12 bases between the germline ends. The CDR3 loop spans 14 amino acids. CDR1 MGHRA and CDR2 YSYEKL come from the germline V gene.

A single count supports this clone. This chain links TRBV25-1 with TRBJ1-3; maybe TRBD1 (5 bases). The CDR3 sequence is 13 residues long. Per the germline V gene, CDR1 is MGHDK and CDR2 is SYGVNS. Trimming pared 4 bases from V and 7 bases from J, leaving 11 bases between. The CDR3 spells CASSVQGANTIYF. The CDR3 DNA follows: TGTGCCAGCAGTGTCCAGGGAGCCAACACCATATATTTT.

This clone was observed a handful of times. The chain has TRBV6-4 and TRBJ2-2, with a weak D call TRBD2 (6 bases). CDR1 is MRHNA and CDR2 is SNTAGT in the germline V gene. V was clipped by 4 bases and J by 0 bases, with 6 bases between them. The CDR3 is 14 residues long. The CDR3 loop reads CASSAGANTGELFF. The CDR3 region has the DNA TGTGCCAGCAGTGCGGGAGCGAACACCGGGGAGCTGTTTTTT.

This chain links TRBV2 with TRBJ1-1, with a weak D call TRBD1 (6 bases). From germline, CDR1 is SNHLY and CDR2 FYNNEI. The CDR3 has 14 amino acids. With 4 bases removed from V and 4 bases from J, the gap between germline ends came to 13 bases. CDR3 in amino acids: CASSVQGGATEAFF. Here the CDR3 DNA reads TGTGCCAGCAGTGTACAGGGAGGGGCCACTGAAGCTTTCTTT.

This chain connects TRBV10-3 to TRBJ1-2; D remains unclear. The CDR3 is made up of 14 amino acids. Germline loops: CDR1 ENHRY, CDR2 SYGVKD. V was trimmed by 5 bases and J by 2 bases, leaving 12 bases between them. CDR3 in amino acids: CAISPRGKNYGYTF. The CDR3 DNA reads TGTGCCATCAGTCCCCGAGGGAAGAACTATGGCTACACCTTC.

The chain combines TRBV19 with TRBJ2-2; 8 nucleotides align to TRBD2. Germline V CDR1 and CDR2: LNHDA, SQIVND (reference sequence). After removal of 11 bases from V and 5 bases from J, the junction contained 10 bases not matched to a gene. This CDR3 has 14 residues. The DNA of the CDR3 is TGTGCCTCAAGCCAGCGGGAGCAGACCGGGGAGCTGTTTTTT. This codes for CASSQREQTGELFF.

Written as DNA, the CDR3 is TGCGCCAGCAGTCGGGGGCATGGGACTGAAGCTTTCTTT. Amino acid sequence: CASSRGHGTEAFF. The V and J genes are TRBV23-1 and TRBJ1-1; the D gene is possibly TRBD1 (6 bases). TRBV23-1 is recorded as an ORF, its role being uncertain. V shed 4 bases and J shed 5 bases, with 11 bases lying between them. The CDR3 contains 13 residues.